The next 31 T cell receptor beta chains were all read from a single sample in a study of Ad26.COV2.S vaccination and SARS-CoV-2 variants. Sequencing was performed with immunoSEQ multiplex PCR; in TCRdb, only in-frame clones are kept and a portion is missing. The data show about 280,000 clones, about 90% seen once. As to treatment: some 20 received Ad26.COV2.S at low or high dose, single or two shots; several received placebo; per-sample allocation not given. Repertoires come from day 63 after the first vaccine or placebo injection. The sample consisted of peripheral blood, taken in a trial of Ad26.COV2.S vaccine versus placebo. Receptors originate from a person aged 18 to 65 who received the Ad26.COV2.S COVID-19 vaccine or a placebo.

This chain joins TRBV6-1 and TRBJ1-1, with 8 bases aligning to TRBD1. Per the germline V gene, CDR1 is MNHNS and CDR2 is SASEGT. The trim removed 3 bases at V and 4 bases at J, leaving 4 bases unmatched. The CDR3 totals 14 residues. CDR3 nucleotide sequence: TGTGCCAGCAGTGAGCGGACAGGGACCACTGAAGCTTTCTTT. Its protein is CASSERTGTTEAFF.

This chain connects TRBV30 to TRBJ2-7; D might be TRBD1 or TRBD2, each matching 5 bases. The germline V and J ends were trimmed by 5 bases and 3 bases, with 8 bases remaining between them. The CDR3 is made up of 11 amino acids. Germline CDR1 GTSNPN, CDR2 SVGIG (reference sequence). This chain's CDR3 is CAWGDGYEQYF. The CDR3 DNA follows: TGTGCCTGGGGGGACGGCTACGAGCAGTACTTC.

This clone was seen more than once but under ten times. This chain links TRBV12-5 with TRBJ2-7, with TRBD1 matching 7 bases. Germline CDR1 is LGHNT and CDR2 is FRNRAP. The CDR3 is 13 residues long. V dropped 0 bases and J dropped 6; count of bases not matched to a gene: 2. The CDR3: CASGLVGGSEQYF. The CDR3 nucleotides read TGTGCTAGTGGTTTGGTAGGGGGCAGCGAGCAGTACTTC.

The chain links TRBV4-3 to TRBJ2-4, with a possible D match to TRBD1 (5 bases). Trimming pared 6 bases from V and 8 bases from J, leaving 17 bases between. Germline CDR1 LGHNA, CDR2 YSLEER. The CDR3 is 14 residues long. The CDR3 here is CASSSRTSADIQYF. The CDR3, as DNA: TGCGCCAGCAGTTCTCGGACATCTGCGGACATTCAGTACTTC.

The chain is built from TRBV7-2 and TRBJ2-7; 7 nucleotides agree with TRBD1. The CDR3 consists of 14 residues. Germline V CDR1 and CDR2: SGHTA, FQGNSA. V trimming: 3 bases; J trimming: 3 bases; junction bases outside the gene matches: 5. The CDR3 nucleotides are TGTGCCAGCAGCTTTGGGACAGCGAGCTACGAGCAGTACTTC. Amino acids: CASSFGTASYEQYF.

The chain recombines TRBV6-5 with TRBJ2-3; a weak D match, TRBD1 (5 bases). The CDR3 is 11 residues long. Germline CDR1 is MNHEY and CDR2 is SVGAGI. V was trimmed by 7 bases and J by 7 bases, leaving 9 bases between them. The CDR3 DNA sequence: TGTGCCAGCACTGCAGGGTATACGCAGTATTTT. Encoded protein: CASTAGYTQYF.

V and J are TRBV27 and TRBJ2-5, with TRBD2 matching over 8 bases. Losses at the gene ends were 2 bases for V and 5 bases for J; bases not matched to a gene: 13. This CDR3 contains 17 residues. Germline CDR1 MNHEY, CDR2 SMNVEV (reference sequence). In DNA, the CDR3 is TGTGCCAGCAGTTTAGTAGGAGAAGCGGGGGTTCGGGAGACCCAGTACTTC. Amino acids: CASSLVGEAGVRETQYF.

This chain uses TRBV13 with TRBJ1-6; 9 positions match TRBD1. The CDR3 sequence is 21 residues long. V gave up 2 bases and J gave up 2 bases; unmatched junction bases: 16. Looked up from germline, CDR1 is PRHDT and CDR2 is FYEKMQ (reference sequence). The chain's CDR3 is CASSLRKVLRGQGTYNSPLHF. The CDR3 DNA sequence: TGTGCCAGCAGCTTACGTAAAGTCCTCAGGGGACAGGGAACCTATAATTCACCCCTCCACTTT.

V usage is TRBV5-1 and J usage is TRBJ2-3; D possibly corresponds to TRBD1 (6 bases). This CDR3 spans 14 amino acids. Per the germline V gene, CDR1 is SGHRS and CDR2 is YFSETQ. Trimming left V 7 bases short and J 0 bases short, with 12 bases between. The CDR3: CASGTTGSTDTQYF. The CDR3, as DNA: TGCGCCAGCGGCACAACAGGGAGCACAGATACGCAGTATTTT. The full variable domain, in which reference TRBV5-1 and TRBJ2-3 provide the parts outside the CDR3, is KAGVTQTPRYLIKTRGQQVTLSCSPISGHRSVSWYQQTPGQGLQFLFEYFSETQRNKGNFPGRFSGRQFSNSRSEMNVSTLELGDSALYLCASGTTGSTDTQYFGPGTRLTVL.

This clone was counted a few times. This chain connects TRBV4-1 to TRBJ1-5, with TRBD1 as a possible D gene (5 bases). Germline lookup yields CDR1 MGHRA and CDR2 YSYEKL. The length of the CDR3 is 17 residues. The V and J ends lost 4 bases and 0 bases respectively, with 16 bases between them. The CDR3 coding sequence is TGCGCCAGCAGCCTGTATTTGGCAGGGACTAGCAATCAGCCCCAGCATTTT. Amino acids: CASSLYLAGTSNQPQHF.

The genes are TRBV6-5 and TRBJ2-5; 7 bases are shared with TRBD2. Germline V lookup: CDR1 MNHEY, CDR2 SVGAGI. The CDR3 consists of 14 residues. The V gene end was trimmed by 6 bases and the J gene end by 5 bases; junction bases not matched to a gene: 9. The CDR3 reads CASRRDYNQETQYF. The CDR3 region has the DNA TGTGCCAGCAGGCGGGACTATAATCAGGAGACCCAGTACTTC.

V is TRBV11-3 and J is TRBJ2-7; no reliable D call. CDR3 length equals 12 residues. In germline, CDR1 is SGHNT, CDR2 YENEEA. Deletions cut 1 base from V and 5 bases from J, with 6 bases between. The CDR3 spells CASSLAGNEQYF. As DNA, the CDR3 is TGTGCCAGCAGCTTAGCTGGGAACGAGCAGTACTTC.

The rearrangement uses TRBV15 and TRBJ1-2; possibly TRBD1 for D (5 bases). CDR1 and CDR2 from the germline V gene are LNHNV and YYDKDF (reference sequence). V lost 3 bases and J 3 bases, leaving 11 bases between the germline ends. This CDR3 is 14 amino acids long. The CDR3 here is CATSRSTGDYGYTF. CDR3 bases: TGTGCCACCAGCAGGAGTACAGGTGACTATGGCTACACCTTC.

The sample holds one count of this clone. The V call is TRBV19, the J call TRBJ1-1; TRBD1 matches 8 bases. The CDR3 runs to 13 residues. V lost 5 bases, J lost 5 bases, and 4 bases stayed unmatched. Per the germline V gene, CDR1 is LNHDA and CDR2 is SQIVND (reference sequence). The CDR3 DNA follows: TGTGCCAGTAGTGGACAGGGAGGTACTGAAGCTTTCTTT. Translated, it gives CASSGQGGTEAFF.

This clone occurred a few times. The same CDR3 is also encoded by other DNA sequences in this sample. The J gene is TRBJ1-1, the V gene TRBV12-3 or TRBV12-4, with TRBD1 matching 7 bases. The CDR3 extends over 13 amino acids. V shed 6 bases, J shed 1 base, and the junction held 2 bases outside the gene matches. The CDR3 DNA follows: TGTGCCAGCAGGAGGACAGGGAACACTGAAGCTTTCTTT. Translating gives CASRRTGNTEAFF.

This rearrangement joins TRBV14 to TRBJ2-1, with TRBD1 matching 8 bases. The CDR3 runs 19 residues. The trim removed 4 bases at V and 1 base at J, leaving 15 bases unmatched. Germline CDR1 is SGHDN and CDR2 is FVKESK. The CDR3 nucleotides read TGTGCCAGCAGCCTAGGACAGGGAAGAAAAGGAAGGTCCTACAATGAGCAGTTCTTC. It yields the protein CASSLGQGRKGRSYNEQFF.

The count of this clone is one. The chain joins TRBV6-2 or TRBV6-3 to TRBJ2-5; possibly TRBD1 for D (5 bases). V shed 5 bases and J shed 2 bases, with 12 bases lying between them. Germline values: CDR1 MNHEY, CDR2 SVGEGT. The CDR3 sequence is 14 residues long. The CDR3 sequence: CASSHQGYQETQYF. CDR3 sequence (DNA): TGTGCCAGCAGTCATCAGGGATATCAAGAGACCCAGTACTTC.

The rearrangement links TRBV6-5 to TRBJ1-1, with a possible D match to TRBD1 (5 bases). The CDR3 loop spans 13 amino acids. The germline V gene encodes CDR1 MNHEY and CDR2 SVGAGI. Trimming pared 7 bases from V and 4 bases from J, leaving 13 bases between. The CDR3 region is CASMQGKGTEAFF. The CDR3 coding sequence is TGTGCCAGCATGCAGGGAAAGGGCACTGAAGCTTTCTTT.

The chain uses TRBV27 and TRBJ1-1; no firm D call. Germline CDR1 reads MNHEY; CDR2 reads SMNVEV (reference sequence). This CDR3 has 14 amino acids. Trimming shortened V by 5 bases and J by 1 base, and 11 bases separated the two germline ends. CDR3 in DNA: TGTGCCAGCAGTCTAGAGGCGGGGAACACTGAAGCTTTCTTT. This sequence encodes CASSLEAGNTEAFF.

V and J are TRBV2 and TRBJ2-1, with 10 bases that match TRBD2. The CDR3 contains 15 residues. J lost 3 bases, V lost 5 bases, and 4 bases had no gene match. Germline assignment: CDR1 SNHLY and CDR2 FYNNEI. The CDR3 DNA follows: TGTGCCAGCAGTTCTAGCGGGAGTAGCTACAATGAGCAGTTCTTC. Encoded protein: CASSSSGSSYNEQFF. Complete variable domain (other parts from reference TRBV2 and TRBJ2-1): EPEVTQTPSHQVTQMGQEVILRCVPISNHLYFYWYRQILGQKVEFLVSFYNNEISEKSEIFDDQFSVERPDGSNFTLKIRSTKLEDSAMYFCASSSSGSSYNEQFFGPGTRLTVL.

The chain uses TRBV10-3 and TRBJ1-5; no clear D gene. Trimming shortened V by 8 bases and J by 1 base, and 9 bases separated the two germline ends. The CDR3 sequence is 13 residues long. CDR1 and CDR2 (germline): ENHRY, SYGVKD. The CDR3 DNA reads as TGTGCCATCGCGTCGGGGAGCAATCAGCCCCAGCATTTT. This translates into CAIASGSNQPQHF.

This chain joins TRBV6-1 and TRBJ1-1, with D maybe TRBD1 (6 bases). The CDR3 is made up of 12 amino acids. Trimming took 3 bases from V and 9 from J, leaving 11 bases between them. Germline CDR1 reads MNHNS; CDR2 reads SASEGT. The DNA for the CDR3 is TGTGCCAGCAGTGAGGGGACATATAAAGCTTTCTTT. Translation: CASSEGTYKAFF.

V gene TRBV5-4 combines with J gene TRBJ2-3; no definite D call. CDR3 length: 15 amino acids. CDR1 SGHNT and CDR2 YYREEE come from the germline V gene (reference sequence). The ends were cut back, 9 bases at V and 0 bases at J, with 17 bases in the middle. CDR3 sequence: CATSPVPRSTDTQYF. The CDR3 DNA is TGTGCCACCTCCCCGGTTCCGAGGAGCACAGATACGCAGTATTTT. The whole variable domain, remainder taken from reference TRBV5-4 and TRBJ2-3, is ETGVTQSPTHLIKTRGQQVTLRCSSQSGHNTVSWYQQALGQGPQFIFQYYREEENGRGNFPPRFSGLQFPNYSSELNVNALELDDSALYLCATSPVPRSTDTQYFGPGTRLTVL.

The V call is TRBV2, the J call TRBJ2-7, with D perhaps matching TRBD1 (5 bases). The CDR3 is made up of 14 amino acids. Germline CDR1 SNHLY, CDR2 FYNNEI. V was trimmed by 1 base and J by 3 bases, leaving 10 bases between them. In DNA form, the CDR3 reads TGTGCCAGCAGTGAAGAGGGCAGGGTCTACGAGCAGTACTTC. Protein sequence: CASSEEGRVYEQYF.

The rearrangement joins TRBV12-3 or TRBV12-4 to TRBJ1-2; D uncertain. The CDR3 totals 12 residues. The V end was cut by 3 bases, the J end by 8 bases, with 10 bases between. DNA for the CDR3: TGTGCCAGCAGTTTTAGTGACGGCGGCTACACCTTC. Residues: CASSFSDGGYTF.

The rearrangement uses TRBV7-9 and TRBJ1-1; 9 nucleotides match TRBD1. The CDR3 runs 14 residues. Germline assignment: CDR1 SEHNR and CDR2 FQNEAQ (reference sequence). The V gene end was trimmed by 5 bases and the J gene end by 4 bases; junction bases not matched to a gene: 5. The CDR3 DNA follows: TGTGCCAGCAGCATGGGACAGGGCACCACTGAAGCTTTCTTT. Translation gives CASSMGQGTTEAFF.

As for this clone: Other DNA sequences in this sample translate to the same CDR3. The chain links TRBV3-1 (or the pseudogene TRBV3-2) to TRBJ2-1; 8 nucleotides line up with TRBD2. Unmatched junction bases numbered 3, after V lost 1 base and J lost 1 base. The length of the CDR3 is 16 residues. The germline gives CDR1 LGHDT, CDR2 YNNKEL (reference sequence). CDR3 DNA sequence: TGTGCCAGCAGCCAAGCAAGCGGGGGTTCCTACAATGAGCAGTTCTTC. Translated: CASSQASGGSYNEQFF.

The genes are TRBV18 and TRBJ1-4; tentatively, D is TRBD1 (5 bases). Germline CDR1 and CDR2: KGHSH and LQKENI. The CDR3 is made up of 18 amino acids. The ends were cut back, 3 bases at V and 3 bases at J, with 20 bases in the middle. CDR3 DNA sequence: TGTGCCAGCTCACCCATCATGTTGGGGCCGTCTGCTAATGAAAAACTGTTTTTT. Protein: CASSPIMLGPSANEKLFF.

The chain employs TRBV29-1 and TRBJ2-7; D may be TRBD1 (6 bases). Germline V lookup: CDR1 SQVTM, CDR2 ANQGSEA. With 6 bases removed from V and 7 bases from J, the gap between germline ends came to 19 bases. CDR3 length: 13 amino acids. CDR3 loop: CSVVVSGDGEQYF. As DNA, the CDR3 is TGCAGCGTCGTAGTTTCAGGGGACGGGGAGCAGTACTTC.

This clone was recorded only once. The CDR3 bases are TGTGCCAGTAGTATGGGGACAGGGGTCACAGATACGCAGTATTTT. The encoded protein is CASSMGTGVTDTQYF. The rearrangement links TRBV19 to TRBJ2-3; 10 nucleotides align to TRBD1. The germline gives CDR1 LNHDA, CDR2 SQIVND (reference sequence). J gave up 2 bases and V 3 bases, and 2 bases lay outside the gene matches. This CDR3 is 15 amino acids long.

This chain joins TRBV7-8 and TRBJ2-1, with 7 bases aligning to TRBD2. This CDR3 is 16 amino acids long. Trimming removed 2 bases from V and 9 bases from J; junction bases left unmatched: 13. From germline, CDR1 is SGHVS and CDR2 FQNEAQ. CDR3 protein: CASSLRWLAARGEQFF. The CDR3, as DNA: TGTGCCAGCAGCTTACGATGGCTAGCGGCACGGGGTGAGCAGTTCTTC.